These T cell receptor beta chains were read from a single sample in a study of blood T cells in healthy people across ages. TCRdb recomputed calls from the 5' RACE reads with MiXCR, one row per CDR3 protein. The sample holds hundreds of thousands of distinct CDR3 sequences, about 55% seen once. Input material: blood. Receptors were obtained from a man aged 80 or over in good health. CDR3s include the opening cysteine and the closing phenylalanine or tryptophan. The D gene is left open where the match is weak.

d_call	v_call	j_call	cdr3_aa
NA	TRBV10-3	TRBJ2-5	CAISPTGPQETQYF
NA	TRBV6-2/TRBV6-3	TRBJ2-7	CASSYSSRSKIYEQYF
TRBD2	TRBV11-2	TRBJ2-3	CASSLGTSGILSTDTQYF
TRBD2	TRBV12-3/TRBV12-4	TRBJ2-3	CASSLGTSGAQYF
TRBD2	TRBV7-2	TRBJ2-5	CASSPRLAEETQYF
NA	TRBV27	TRBJ2-1	CASSMLGGNEQFF
NA	TRBV7-2	TRBJ2-7	CASSLTRGPYEQYF
TRBD1	TRBV28	TRBJ1-2	CASSSGQGGFYGYTF
TRBD1	TRBV3-1	TRBJ1-6	CATGRTGGNSPLHF
TRBD2	TRBV7-9	TRBJ2-7	CASSRSGSQSYEQYF
NA	TRBV6-5	TRBJ2-5	CASSTKGVWETQYF
NA	TRBV3-1	TRBJ1-1	CASRLETGDYTEAFF
NA	TRBV9	TRBJ2-7	CASSVVQGGSEQYF
TRBD1	TRBV6-6	TRBJ1-4	CASSVPGQTNEKLFF
TRBD2	TRBV7-6	TRBJ2-7	CASSLGTAGGPHEQYF
NA	TRBV3-1	TRBJ1-2	CASSQDPWGKGSGYTF
TRBD2	TRBV20-1	TRBJ2-1	CSAEGIAGGGIYNEQFF
TRBD1	TRBV29-1	TRBJ2-5	CSVTGGEETQYF